The 30 T cell receptor beta chains below were found in one sample sequenced in a study of OX40 agonist ivuxolimab in advanced cancers. TCRdb's copy holds only in-frame clones and misses some; the assay was immunoSEQ multiplex PCR. The data show over 85,000 clones, around 85% seen once. The source material was CD4+ or CD8+ T cells sorted from blood, sampled in a trial of the OX40 agonist ivuxolimab. Every receptor here comes from an adult with an advanced solid tumor such as melanoma, head and neck, liver or kidney cancer.

This chain links TRBV6-6 with TRBJ1-1; 11 bases are a match to TRBD1. Trimming took 6 bases from V and 5 from J; bases not matched to a gene: 5. Germline V CDR1 and CDR2: MNHNY, SVGAGI (reference sequence). This CDR3 region has 14 residues. CDR3 loop: CASRDRGQLTEAFF. The CDR3 bases are TGTGCCAGCAGGGACAGGGGGCAGTTAACTGAAGCTTTCTTT.

The chain uses TRBV19 and TRBJ2-7; D is possibly TRBD1 (6 bases). The CDR3 contains 14 residues. V was clipped by 6 bases and J by 2 bases, with 14 bases between them. CDR1 LNHDA and CDR2 SQIVND come from the germline V gene (reference sequence). This CDR3 reads CASSKQGSAYEQYF. CDR3 nucleotide sequence: TGTGCCAGTAGCAAACAGGGCTCGGCCTACGAGCAGTACTTC.

V is TRBV5-1 and J is TRBJ2-5, with 9 positions matching TRBD1. The CDR3 sequence is 16 residues long. The germline V gene encodes CDR1 SGHRS and CDR2 YFSETQ. V was clipped by 3 bases and J by 3 bases; unmatched bases: 9. CDR3 DNA sequence: TGCGCCAGCAGCTCAAGCCCGACAGGGGGGAAAGAGACCCAGTACTTC. Translation: CASSSSPTGGKETQYF.

This clone turned up a few times. The chain uses TRBV18 and TRBJ1-6; no reliable D call. The CDR3 consists of 16 residues. From germline, CDR1 is KGHSH and CDR2 LQKENI. Trimming shortened V by 0 bases and J by 5 bases, and 11 bases separated the two germline ends. The CDR3 DNA is TGTGCCAGCTCACCACCAGGGTTTAGACATAATTCACCCCTCCACTTT. Amino acids: CASSPPGFRHNSPLHF.

This clone was picked up one time. The chain employs TRBV2 and TRBJ2-7; D unclear. Germline V CDR1 and CDR2: SNHLY, FYNNEI. The CDR3 runs to 14 residues. V was shortened by 1 base and J by 0 bases, with 7 bases between the two germline ends. The CDR3 bases are TGTGCCAGCAGTGAAGTTGCCAGCTCCTACGAGCAGTACTTC. The encoded protein is CASSEVASSYEQYF.

This clone was detected only a few times. The chain employs TRBV7-6 and TRBJ2-7, with 9 bases matching TRBD1. Germline V lookup: CDR1 SGHVS, CDR2 FNYEAQ. The J segment lost 3 bases and the V segment lost 5 bases, leaving 8 bases of the junction unmatched. CDR3 length: 15 amino acids. This chain's CDR3 is CASSPSGTGLYEQYF. The CDR3 DNA sequence: TGTGCCAGCAGCCCCTCCGGGACAGGGCTCTACGAGCAGTACTTC.

This clone has only one observation. The chain recombines TRBV27 with TRBJ1-1; 11 nucleotides align to TRBD1. With V trimmed by 3 bases and J by 2 bases, 2 bases remained unmatched. CDR3 length equals 15 residues. From germline, CDR1 is MNHEY and CDR2 SMNVEV (reference sequence). Here the CDR3 DNA reads TGTGCCAGCAGTTTTTGGACAGGGGGCAACACTGAAGCTTTCTTT. As protein: CASSFWTGGNTEAFF.

The chain links TRBV6-1 to TRBJ2-7; D might be TRBD2 (5 bases). This CDR3 region has 11 residues. V lost 1 base and J lost 9, with 7 bases in between. The germline CDR1 and CDR2 sequences are MNHNS and SASEGT. This CDR3 is CASSEGGLQYF. The DNA of the CDR3 is TGTGCCAGCAGTGAAGGAGGGCTGCAGTACTTC.

This rearrangement joins TRBV29-1 to TRBJ1-4, with D perhaps TRBD1 (5 bases). Germline-derived CDR1 and CDR2 are SQVTM and ANQGSEA. V was cut by 4 bases and J by 5 bases, with 14 bases left in between. The CDR3 contains 14 residues. The CDR3 region has the DNA TGCAGCGTTGGAAAGGGGCCCAACAATGAAAAACTGTTTTTT. It codes for CSVGKGPNNEKLFF.

This clone has a handful of counts. The V gene is TRBV27, the J gene TRBJ2-7, with 10 positions matching TRBD1. J lost 5 bases, V lost 5 bases, and 9 bases had no gene match. This CDR3 spans 15 amino acids. The germline V gene has CDR1 MNHEY and CDR2 SMNVEV (reference sequence). CDR3 sequence (DNA): TGTGCCAGCAGTCCAAGAGGGACAGGGGTAAACGAGCAGTACTTC. Translation gives CASSPRGTGVNEQYF.

The chain recombines TRBV4-2 with TRBJ1-1; 8 positions match TRBD1. Unmatched junction bases numbered 11, after V lost 4 bases and J lost 7 bases. This CDR3 contains 15 residues. CDR1 and CDR2 from the germline V gene are LGHNA and YNFKEQ. The CDR3 sequence is CASSPSHDRGFEAFF. CDR3 bases: TGTGCCAGCAGCCCCTCACATGACAGGGGATTTGAAGCTTTCTTT.

The genes are TRBV5-6 and TRBJ1-6, with D tentatively TRBD1 (6 bases). The CDR3 spans 13 residues. Germline assignment: CDR1 SGHDT and CDR2 YYEEEE. Trimming removed 3 bases at V and 14 bases at J, with 15 bases between. CDR3 bases: TGTGCCAGCAGCTCGGGACACTACTCATCCCTCCACTTT. Translation: CASSSGHYSSLHF.

The chain carries TRBV28 and TRBJ1-4; D remains unclear. The CDR3 is 15 residues long. Per germline, CDR1 MDHEN and CDR2 SYDVKM. V was cut by 6 bases and J by 3 bases, with 14 bases left in between. The CDR3 protein is CASSRGGKANEKLFF. CDR3 DNA sequence: TGTGCCAGCAGCCGAGGAGGGAAAGCTAATGAAAAACTGTTTTTT.

This sequence joins TRBV7-9 and TRBJ1-6, with D possibly being TRBD1 (6 bases). This CDR3 is built from 15 residues. V was trimmed by 1 base and J by 7 bases, leaving 11 bases between them. From germline, CDR1 is SEHNR and CDR2 FQNEAQ (reference sequence). The CDR3 nucleotides read TGTGCCAGCAGCTTAGACGGACAGCAAAATTCACCCCTCCACTTT. This sequence encodes CASSLDGQQNSPLHF.

This rearrangement joins TRBV14 to TRBJ1-1; perhaps TRBD1 as D (5 bases). Germline CDR1 reads SGHDN; CDR2 reads FVKESK. CDR3 length equals 12 residues. Trimming stripped 1 base from V and 5 bases from J, with 5 bases between. The CDR3 coding sequence is TGTGCCAGCAGCCAAGGGACAACTGAAGCTTTCTTT. This encodes CASSQGTTEAFF.

This clone was observed a handful of times. V is TRBV4-1 and J is TRBJ2-3; D is undetermined. The CDR3 is 14 amino acids. Trimming stripped 1 base from V and 12 bases from J, with 17 bases between. In germline, CDR1 is MGHRA, CDR2 YSYEKL. CDR3 in DNA: TGCGCCAGCAGCCAAGTCGTTCCTGGGATTACTCAGTATTTT. Translation: CASSQVVPGITQYF.

The chain uses TRBV5-1 and TRBJ2-2; D gene ambiguous. The CDR3 is made up of 13 amino acids. Trimming shortened V by 4 bases and J by 4 bases, and 8 bases separated the two germline ends. From germline, CDR1 is SGHRS and CDR2 YFSETQ. CDR3 amino acids: CASSTTITGELFF. CDR3 bases: TGCGCCAGCAGCACGACAATCACCGGGGAGCTGTTTTTT.

Of note for this clone: The junction departs from the called germline gene at one end, perhaps through a read error. The chain uses TRBV7-3 and TRBJ2-5, with D maybe TRBD2 (6 bases). From germline, CDR1 is SGHTA and CDR2 FQGTGA. The CDR3 is 15 amino acids. The CDR3 loop is CASSLGSGPQEAQYF. The CDR3 nucleotides are TGTGCCAGCAGCTTGGGGAGCGGGCCACAAGAGGCCCAGTACTTC.

The chain couples TRBV7-2 to TRBJ2-3; maybe TRBD1 (5 bases). From germline, CDR1 is SGHTA and CDR2 FQGNSA. V lost 5 bases and J 5 bases, leaving 14 bases between the germline ends. This CDR3 comprises 14 residues. CDR3 sequence: CASSHGATGDTQYF. The CDR3 DNA is TGTGCCAGCAGCCATGGGGCTACTGGAGATACGCAGTATTTT.

The rearrangement uses TRBV19 and TRBJ2-7, with D perhaps given as TRBD1 or TRBD2 (5 bases each). V lost 10 bases and J lost 0, with 10 bases in between. The CDR3 runs 12 residues. Germline V CDR1 and CDR2: LNHDA, SQIVND (reference sequence). Written as DNA, the CDR3 is TGTGCCACCGCCGGGGCCTCCTACGAGCAGTACTTC. Residues: CATAGASYEQYF. Supplemented by reference TRBV19 and TRBJ2-7, the full variable domain reads DGGITQSPKYLFRKEGQNVTLSCEQNLNHDAMYWYRQDPGQGLRLIYYSQIVNDFQKGDIAEGYSVSREKKESFPLTVTSAQKNPTAFYLCATAGASYEQYFGPGTRLTVT.

The gene calls are TRBV19 and TRBJ2-1; 8 bases agree with TRBD1. Germline CDR1 reads LNHDA; CDR2 reads SQIVND (reference sequence). V was clipped by 3 bases and J by 3 bases; unmatched bases: 10. This CDR3 has 17 residues. The CDR3 sequence: CASSISRTGSGYNEQFF. The CDR3 coding sequence is TGTGCCAGTAGTATTTCTCGGACAGGGTCGGGCTACAATGAGCAGTTCTTC.

The V gene is TRBV9, the J gene TRBJ2-1, with TRBD2 matching 10 bases. V was pared by 0 bases and J by 8 bases, with 8 bases of the junction left unmatched. Germline assignment: CDR1 SGDLS and CDR2 YYNGEE. The CDR3 is 16 residues long. The DNA for the CDR3 is TGTGCCAGCAGCGTAGTAGGACTAGCGGCGTCCCATGAGCAGTTCTTC. Protein: CASSVVGLAASHEQFF.

J is TRBJ1-6 and V is TRBV30, with D possibly matching TRBD1 (6 bases). Looked up from germline, CDR1 is GTSNPN and CDR2 is SVGIG (reference sequence). The CDR3 covers 14 residues. V was shortened by 5 bases and J by 9 bases, with 17 bases between the two germline ends. CDR3 DNA: TGTGCCTGGCAATCGACAGGAAGTTTTTCACCCCTCCACTTT. It specifies CAWQSTGSFSPLHF.

The CDR3 is CASSPLNEQYF. The CDR3 nucleotides read TGTGCCAGCAGTCCCCTTAACGAGCAGTACTTC. J is TRBJ2-7 and V is TRBV6-1, with unresolved D. CDR1 and CDR2 (germline): MNHNS, SASEGT. CDR3 length equals 11 residues. V was clipped by 5 bases and J by 5 bases, with 7 bases between them.

The chain recombines TRBV6-5 with TRBJ1-5, with D perhaps TRBD1 (6 bases). Trimming pared 6 bases from V and 6 bases from J, leaving 9 bases between. The length of the CDR3 is 12 residues. The germline V gene has CDR1 MNHEY and CDR2 SVGAGI. The CDR3 loop reads CASSRDTQPQHF. Written as DNA, the CDR3 is TGTGCCAGCAGCCGGGACACTCAGCCCCAGCATTTT.

The J gene is TRBJ1-2, the V gene TRBV9, with a possible D match to TRBD1 (5 bases). Germline V gene lookup returns CDR1 SGDLS and CDR2 YYNGEE. There are 13 residues in the CDR3. Deletions cut 0 bases from V and 5 bases from J, with 8 bases between. The CDR3 loop reads CASSVGQGYGYTF. CDR3 bases: TGTGCCAGCAGCGTAGGGCAGGGTTATGGCTACACCTTC.

The rearrangement joins TRBV6-6 to TRBJ1-4; D ambiguous. V was clipped by 6 bases and J by 8 bases, with 10 bases between them. This CDR3 is 12 amino acids long. Germline V gives CDR1 MNHNY, CDR2 SVGAGI (reference sequence). This chain's CDR3 is CASSSNTEKLFF. CDR3 DNA: TGTGCCAGCAGCAGCAACACCGAAAAACTGTTTTTT.

This clone showed up just once. The V call is TRBV5-1, the J call TRBJ1-3; the D is unclear. With 4 bases removed from V and 4 bases from J, the gap between germline ends came to 12 bases. The CDR3 loop spans 14 amino acids. Germline-derived CDR1 and CDR2 are SGHRS and YFSETQ. The CDR3 region is CASSAEGRGNTIYF. The CDR3 DNA sequence: TGCGCCAGCAGCGCCGAAGGACGGGGAAACACCATATATTTT. Looking up the rest from reference TRBV5-1 and TRBJ1-3 gives the full variable domain: KAGVTQTPRYLIKTRGQQVTLSCSPISGHRSVSWYQQTPGQGLQFLFEYFSETQRNKGNFPGRFSGRQFSNSRSEMNVSTLELGDSALYLCASSAEGRGNTIYFGEGSWLTVV.

This chain joins TRBV21-1 and TRBJ1-2; the table calls TRBD1, which could not be checked here. TRBV21-1 is deemed a pseudogene. This CDR3 contains 14 residues. The CDR3 coding sequence is TGTGCCGGGCGGAACAGGGATAGAAGCTATGGCTACACCTTC. Its translation is CAGRNRDRSYGYTF.

This clone is a singleton in its sample. The genes are TRBV5-1 and TRBJ2-1; no firm D call. Germline lookup yields CDR1 SGHRS and CDR2 YFSETQ. CDR3 size: 14 residues. V was clipped by 3 bases and J by 8 bases, with 15 bases between them. The CDR3: CASSSKQAFDEQFF. The CDR3 nucleotides read TGCGCCAGCAGCTCGAAACAAGCCTTCGATGAGCAGTTCTTC.